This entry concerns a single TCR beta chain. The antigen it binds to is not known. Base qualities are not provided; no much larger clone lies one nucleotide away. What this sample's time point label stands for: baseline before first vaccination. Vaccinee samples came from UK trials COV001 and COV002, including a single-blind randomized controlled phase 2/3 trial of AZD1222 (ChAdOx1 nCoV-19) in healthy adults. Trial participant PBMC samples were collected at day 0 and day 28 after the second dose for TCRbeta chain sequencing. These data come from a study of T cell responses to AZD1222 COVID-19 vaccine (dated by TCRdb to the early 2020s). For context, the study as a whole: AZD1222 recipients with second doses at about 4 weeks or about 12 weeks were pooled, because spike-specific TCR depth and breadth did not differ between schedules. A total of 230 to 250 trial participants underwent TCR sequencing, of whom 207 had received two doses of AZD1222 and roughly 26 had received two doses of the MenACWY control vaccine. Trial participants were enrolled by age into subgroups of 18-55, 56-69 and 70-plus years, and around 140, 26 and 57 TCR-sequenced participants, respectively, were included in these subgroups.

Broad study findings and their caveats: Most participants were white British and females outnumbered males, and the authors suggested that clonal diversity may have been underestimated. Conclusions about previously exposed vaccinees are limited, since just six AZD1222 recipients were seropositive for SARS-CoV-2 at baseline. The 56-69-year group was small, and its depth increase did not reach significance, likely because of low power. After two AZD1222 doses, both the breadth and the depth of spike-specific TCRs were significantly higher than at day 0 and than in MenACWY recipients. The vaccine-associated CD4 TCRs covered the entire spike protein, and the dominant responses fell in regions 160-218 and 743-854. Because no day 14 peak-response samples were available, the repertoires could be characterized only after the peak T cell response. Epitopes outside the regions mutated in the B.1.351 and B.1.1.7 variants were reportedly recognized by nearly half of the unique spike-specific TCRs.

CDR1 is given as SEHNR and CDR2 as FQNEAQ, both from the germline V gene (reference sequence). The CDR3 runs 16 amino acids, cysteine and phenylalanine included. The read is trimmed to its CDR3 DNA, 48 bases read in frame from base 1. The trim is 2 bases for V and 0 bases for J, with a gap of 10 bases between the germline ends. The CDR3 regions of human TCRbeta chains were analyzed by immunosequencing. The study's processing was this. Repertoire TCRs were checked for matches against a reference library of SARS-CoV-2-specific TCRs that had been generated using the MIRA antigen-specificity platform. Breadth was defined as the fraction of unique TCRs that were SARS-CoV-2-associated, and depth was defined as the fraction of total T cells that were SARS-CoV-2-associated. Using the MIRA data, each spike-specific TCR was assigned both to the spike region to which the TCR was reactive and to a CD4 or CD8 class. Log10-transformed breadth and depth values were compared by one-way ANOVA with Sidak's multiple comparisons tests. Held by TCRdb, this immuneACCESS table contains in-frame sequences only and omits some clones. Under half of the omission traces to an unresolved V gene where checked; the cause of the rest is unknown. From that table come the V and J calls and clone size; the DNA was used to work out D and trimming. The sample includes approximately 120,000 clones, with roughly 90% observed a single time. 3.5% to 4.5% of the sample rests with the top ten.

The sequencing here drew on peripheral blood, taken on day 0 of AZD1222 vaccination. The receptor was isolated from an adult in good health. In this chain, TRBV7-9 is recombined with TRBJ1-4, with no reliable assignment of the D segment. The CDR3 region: CASSLSRDATNEKLFF. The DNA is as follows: TGTGCCAGCAGCTTATCCCGGGATGCAACTAATGAAAAACTGTTTTTT.